What follows are 17 T cell receptor beta chains derived from one specimen sequenced in a study of blood T cell repertoires in COVID-19. Method: immunoSEQ multiplex PCR; TCRdb's copy keeps in-frame clones and lacks some. The sample contains 190,000 or so clones, 70% to 90% of which appear only once. Sample: peripheral blood. The origin of the receptors is a middle-aged man with active or convalescent COVID-19.

As DNA, the CDR3 is TGTGCCAGCAGTGATGAGTACGAGCAGTACTTC. Protein: CASSDEYEQYF. The rearrangement uses TRBV6-1 and TRBJ2-7; D uncertain. The CDR3 has 11 residues. Germline CDR1 MNHNS, CDR2 SASEGT. The V end was cut by 3 bases, the J end by 4 bases, with 4 bases between.

Worth noting for this clone: A read error may account for a junction end that differs from germline. V usage is TRBV12-5 and J usage is TRBJ1-5; TRBD1 is a possible D gene (5 bases). CDR1 is LGHNT and CDR2 is FRNRAP in the germline V gene. The CDR3 is 16 amino acids. CDR3 sequence reads: CASGLGWGDGNQPQHF. The CDR3, as DNA: TGTGCTAGTGGGTTGGGGTGGGGGGACGGCAATCAGCCCCAGCATTTT. The whole variable domain, filled in from reference TRBV12-5 and TRBJ1-5, reads DARVTQTPRHKVTEMGQEVTMRCQPILGHNTVFWYRQTMMQGLELLAYFRNRAPLDDSGMPKDRFSAEMPDATLATLKIQPSEPRDSAVYFCASGLGWGDGNQPQHFGDGTRLSIL.

The V gene is TRBV6-6, the J gene TRBJ1-1; D might be TRBD1 (5 bases). Germline V gene data show CDR1 as MNHNY and CDR2 as SVGAGI (reference sequence). The CDR3 is made up of 15 amino acids. V lost 5 bases and J lost 2, with 15 bases in between. CDR3 region: CASSDTGTYNTEAFF. The CDR3 nucleotides are TGTGCCAGCAGTGACACCGGGACTTACAACACTGAAGCTTTCTTT.

The chain links TRBV12-3 or TRBV12-4 to TRBJ2-1, with no clear D. V lost 5 bases and J 7 bases, leaving 9 bases between the germline ends. The CDR3 loop spans 12 amino acids. The CDR3 nucleotides are TGTGCCAGCAGTCCCGGTGTTAATGAGCAGTTCTTC. Encoded protein: CASSPGVNEQFF.

J is TRBJ2-5 and V is TRBV16; D might be TRBD1 (6 bases). V lost 3 bases and J 2 bases, leaving 19 bases between the germline ends. This CDR3 has 17 residues. Germline V gene lookup returns CDR1 KGHSY and CDR2 FQNENV. The CDR3 DNA is TGTGCCAGCAGCCATCGGCTAGATAGGGGGAGACAAGAGACCCAGTACTTC. This translates into CASSHRLDRGRQETQYF.

This chain links TRBV18 with TRBJ2-4; 7 nucleotides agree with TRBD1. The CDR3 is made up of 13 amino acids. V lost 4 bases, J lost 5 bases, and 2 bases stayed unmatched. Germline V CDR1 and CDR2: KGHSH, LQKENI. The CDR3 sequence is CASSLGQENIQYF. The CDR3 DNA is TGTGCCAGCTCACTAGGACAGGAAAACATTCAGTACTTC.

The V and J genes are TRBV3-1 (or the pseudogene TRBV3-2) and TRBJ1-6, with D possibly matching TRBD1 (6 bases). Looked up from germline, CDR1 is LGHDT and CDR2 is YNNKEL (reference sequence). V gave up 0 bases and J gave up 8 bases, with 11 bases separating them. This CDR3 has 15 amino acids. The CDR3 is CASSQDPRGDSPLHF. In nucleotides, the CDR3 is TGTGCCAGCAGCCAAGATCCCAGGGGAGATTCACCCCTCCACTTT.

The chain joins TRBV6-1 to TRBJ2-2, with TRBD1 matching over 10 bases. This CDR3 contains 16 residues. Germline CDR1 is MNHNS and CDR2 is SASEGT. V shed 3 bases and J 6 bases; nucleotides not matched to a gene: 7. The DNA of the CDR3 is TGTGCCAGCAGTGATCCCGACAGGGGGCAATCCGGGGAGCTGTTTTTT. Translation: CASSDPDRGQSGELFF.

CDR3: CASSTDRSWTDTQYF. CDR3 sequence (DNA): TGTGCCAGTAGTACCGACAGGTCTTGGACAGATACGCAGTATTTT. The chain uses TRBV19 and TRBJ2-3; maybe TRBD1 (6 bases). Germline V gene sequence: CDR1 LNHDA, CDR2 SQIVND (reference sequence). V was trimmed by 4 bases and J by 3 bases, leaving 14 bases between them. The CDR3 covers 15 residues.

Only a few counts were recorded for this clone. This sequence joins TRBV5-1 and TRBJ1-4; D remains ambiguous. The ends were cut back, 4 bases at V and 4 bases at J, with 17 bases in the middle. CDR3 length equals 16 residues. Per the germline V gene, CDR1 is SGHRS and CDR2 is YFSETQ. In DNA, the CDR3 is TGCGCCAGCAGCCCCCTTATAAGACACGTTAATGAAAAACTGTTTTTT. It codes for CASSPLIRHVNEKLFF.

The CDR3 reads CASSSFGTAYRTLHF. The CDR3 region has the DNA TGCGCCAGCAGCTCTTTCGGGACAGCCTACCGGACCCTCCACTTT. The V and J genes are TRBV4-1 and TRBJ1-6, with 7 bases fitting TRBD1. The CDR3 consists of 15 residues. V lost 5 bases, J lost 14 bases, and 15 bases stayed unmatched. Germline-derived CDR1 and CDR2 are MGHRA and YSYEKL.

The chain combines TRBV28 with TRBJ2-7, with D perhaps TRBD1 (7 bases). CDR1 and CDR2 (germline): MDHEN, SYDVKM. The CDR3 covers 13 residues. V was pared by 6 bases and J by 2 bases, with 11 bases between. CDR3 residues: CASRRDRTYEQYF. As DNA, the CDR3 is TGTGCCAGCAGGCGGGACAGAACCTACGAGCAGTACTTC.

V usage is TRBV11-2 and J usage is TRBJ2-5; 8 bases agree with TRBD2. The CDR3 consists of 14 residues. The trim removed 5 bases at V and 4 bases at J, leaving 6 bases unmatched. Germline V gene lookup returns CDR1 SGHAT and CDR2 FQNNGV. The CDR3, as DNA: TGTGCCAGCAGCCAACCACGGGGGGGAGAGACCCAGTACTTC. This codes for CASSQPRGGETQYF.

The chain uses TRBV5-1 and TRBJ2-1; 7 positions agree with TRBD2. The CDR3 spans 15 residues. Germline CDR1 is SGHRS and CDR2 is YFSETQ. The V and J ends lost 0 bases and 5 bases, in that order; junction bases with no gene match: 5. The CDR3 protein is CASSLGDYLHNEQFF. Written as DNA, the CDR3 is TGCGCCAGCAGCTTGGGGGACTACCTTCACAATGAGCAGTTCTTC.

Only a few counts were recorded for this clone. The gene calls are TRBV5-1 and TRBJ2-7, with D possibly being TRBD2 (5 bases). The V end was cut by 0 bases, the J end by 0 bases, with 13 bases between. The CDR3 has 16 residues. Germline V gene lookup returns CDR1 SGHRS and CDR2 YFSETQ. The CDR3 DNA sequence: TGCGCCAGCAGCTTGGCCGTCGGGGTCAGCTCCTACGAGCAGTACTTC. This translates into CASSLAVGVSSYEQYF.

The V call is TRBV9, the J call TRBJ2-1; a weak D match, TRBD1 (6 bases). V dropped 0 bases and J dropped 8 bases, with 15 bases sitting between them. The CDR3 totals 15 residues. Germline V gives CDR1 SGDLS, CDR2 YYNGEE. CDR3 loop: CASSVELGGWYEQFF. Written as DNA, the CDR3 is TGTGCCAGCAGCGTAGAGCTAGGGGGTTGGTATGAGCAGTTCTTC.

This chain links TRBV10-2 with TRBJ1-2; D perhaps matches TRBD1 (6 bases). The CDR3 extends over 13 amino acids. Trimming stripped 3 bases from V and 4 bases from J, with 9 bases between. CDR1 and CDR2 from the germline V gene are WSHSY and SAAADI. CDR3 sequence: CASSDRGGYGYTF. The CDR3 bases are TGCGCCAGCAGTGACAGGGGCGGCTATGGCTACACCTTC.